The source of this T cell receptor beta chain is a study of Graves' ophthalmopathy and Graves' hyperthyroidism. RNA transcripts yielded amplified TCR beta CDR3 regions. The first round was an RT-PCR with HTBI primers, and the second round was a multiplex PCR. Each CDR3 protein gets one entry after TCRdb re-called the multiplex PCR reads with MiXCR. The profile shows around 470,000 distinct CDR3 sequences, approximately 15% of them singletons. This CDR3 region has 14 residues. Trimming removed 3 bases from V and 4 bases from J, with 13 bases in between. Germline V gene lookup returns CDR1 SGHTA and CDR2 FQGNSA. Pregnant or lactating patients and those with other autoimmune diseases or uncontrolled infections were excluded. This clonotype was recorded at least ten times.

This receptor was obtained from a woman in her twenties or thirties with Graves' ophthalmopathy. J is TRBJ2-7 and V is TRBV7-2; tentatively, D is TRBD2 (5 bases). The specimen was blood. The CDR3 reads CASSLTWTGYEQYF. DNA for the CDR3: TGTGCCAGCAGCTTGACCTGGACTGGGTACGAGCAGTACTTC.